This entry is about one T cell receptor beta chain. Antigen: not known. Via MiXCR, TCRdb re-called the 5' RACE reads, giving one row per CDR3 protein. There are about 400,000 distinct CDR3 sequences in the sample; around a quarter occur only once, and about an eighth lies in the top ten. This specimen belongs to a study of T-cell memory formation after mild COVID-19. Overall study results and limits: The CD4+ clones that contracted clustered mainly within CM and EM, and the CD8+ clones concentrated in EMRA. Second-wave clones reaching peak frequency on day 37 lacked confirmed SARS-CoV-2 specificity.

Sequencing input: PBMCs or a T cell subset sorted from them (not recorded which). The clonotype comes from an adult woman who had mild COVID-19 (a few samples of this study predate the infection). Cell type and time point are not known.

The CDR3 here is CSVEPSRETQYF. CDR3 DNA: TGCAGCGTTGAGCCCAGCAGGGAGACCCAGTACTTC. The J gene is TRBJ2-5, the V gene TRBV29-1; D is unclear. CDR1 and CDR2 (germline): SQVTM, ANQGSEA. This CDR3 is 12 amino acids long. V dropped 3 bases and J dropped 5 bases, with 10 bases sitting between them.